This T cell receptor beta chain was identified in a study of blood T cell repertoires in COVID-19. Turning to the study itself: Both acute and convalescent COVID-19 samples were obtained from the United States, Italy and Spain. T cells, B-cell-depleted T cells, or PBMCs provided the cDNA or gDNA that served as material.

In the study's own analysis: Nucleated cell number was recorded as an estimate derived from reference gene primer amplification. The assay was immunoSEQ multiplex PCR, and TCRdb's table has in-frame clones only and misses some. V and J calls plus clone size are reproduced from that table; the DNA served to infer D and trimming. In the table there are some 250,000 clones, 70% to 80% of which are singletons. Germline CDR1 SNHLY, CDR2 FYNNEI. This CDR3 has 13 residues. The ends were cut back, 6 bases at V and 5 bases at J, with 13 bases in the middle. This sequence originates from a woman aged 80 or over with acute or convalescent COVID-19. The sequencing input was peripheral blood. The V call is TRBV2, the J call TRBJ1-2; D remains unclear. In nucleotides, the CDR3 is TGTGCCAGCAGCCTCACGGAGATTTATGGCTACACCTTC. This gives the protein CASSLTEIYGYTF.